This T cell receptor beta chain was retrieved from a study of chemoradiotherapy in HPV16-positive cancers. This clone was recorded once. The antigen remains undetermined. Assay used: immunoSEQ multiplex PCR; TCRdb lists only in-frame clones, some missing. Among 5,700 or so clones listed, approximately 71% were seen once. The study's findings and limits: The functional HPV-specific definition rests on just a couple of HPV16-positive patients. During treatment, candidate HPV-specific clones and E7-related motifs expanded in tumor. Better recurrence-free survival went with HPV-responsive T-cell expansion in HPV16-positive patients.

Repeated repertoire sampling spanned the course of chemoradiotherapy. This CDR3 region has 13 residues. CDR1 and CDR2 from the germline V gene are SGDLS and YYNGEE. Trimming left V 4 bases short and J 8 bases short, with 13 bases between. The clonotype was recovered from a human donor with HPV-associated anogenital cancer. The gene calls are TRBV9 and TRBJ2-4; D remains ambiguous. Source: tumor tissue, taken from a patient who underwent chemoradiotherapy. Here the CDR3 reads CASSPPGTDIQYF. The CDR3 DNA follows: TGTGCCAGCAGCCCCCCCGGAACCGACATTCAGTACTTC.